A single T cell receptor (beta chain) is shown here with its context. Here immunoSEQ multiplex PCR was the method, and the copy in TCRdb shows in-frame clones only, minus some. The sample has 2 million to 2.5 million clones, roughly 91% seen once. The sample is drawn from a study of shared clonotypes between healthy human individuals. The germline CDR1 and CDR2 sequences are SGDLS and YYNGEE. V was clipped by 1 base and J by 3 bases, with 10 bases between them. This CDR3 is built from 14 residues. In the naive CD8 group, cells lacked CD45RO and were positively selected for CCR7, so terminally differentiated effector memory CD45RA+ cells were left out.

The chain joins TRBV9 to TRBJ2-5, with D uncertain. The clonotype originates from a man in his late teens or twenties in good health. Some clones in this sample may be carry-over from other donors' samples. Sequenced material: naive CD8+ T cells from PBMCs. CDR3 sequence: CASSVSDGEETQYF. CDR3 nucleotides: TGTGCCAGCAGCGTATCGGACGGAGAAGAGACCCAGTACTTC.